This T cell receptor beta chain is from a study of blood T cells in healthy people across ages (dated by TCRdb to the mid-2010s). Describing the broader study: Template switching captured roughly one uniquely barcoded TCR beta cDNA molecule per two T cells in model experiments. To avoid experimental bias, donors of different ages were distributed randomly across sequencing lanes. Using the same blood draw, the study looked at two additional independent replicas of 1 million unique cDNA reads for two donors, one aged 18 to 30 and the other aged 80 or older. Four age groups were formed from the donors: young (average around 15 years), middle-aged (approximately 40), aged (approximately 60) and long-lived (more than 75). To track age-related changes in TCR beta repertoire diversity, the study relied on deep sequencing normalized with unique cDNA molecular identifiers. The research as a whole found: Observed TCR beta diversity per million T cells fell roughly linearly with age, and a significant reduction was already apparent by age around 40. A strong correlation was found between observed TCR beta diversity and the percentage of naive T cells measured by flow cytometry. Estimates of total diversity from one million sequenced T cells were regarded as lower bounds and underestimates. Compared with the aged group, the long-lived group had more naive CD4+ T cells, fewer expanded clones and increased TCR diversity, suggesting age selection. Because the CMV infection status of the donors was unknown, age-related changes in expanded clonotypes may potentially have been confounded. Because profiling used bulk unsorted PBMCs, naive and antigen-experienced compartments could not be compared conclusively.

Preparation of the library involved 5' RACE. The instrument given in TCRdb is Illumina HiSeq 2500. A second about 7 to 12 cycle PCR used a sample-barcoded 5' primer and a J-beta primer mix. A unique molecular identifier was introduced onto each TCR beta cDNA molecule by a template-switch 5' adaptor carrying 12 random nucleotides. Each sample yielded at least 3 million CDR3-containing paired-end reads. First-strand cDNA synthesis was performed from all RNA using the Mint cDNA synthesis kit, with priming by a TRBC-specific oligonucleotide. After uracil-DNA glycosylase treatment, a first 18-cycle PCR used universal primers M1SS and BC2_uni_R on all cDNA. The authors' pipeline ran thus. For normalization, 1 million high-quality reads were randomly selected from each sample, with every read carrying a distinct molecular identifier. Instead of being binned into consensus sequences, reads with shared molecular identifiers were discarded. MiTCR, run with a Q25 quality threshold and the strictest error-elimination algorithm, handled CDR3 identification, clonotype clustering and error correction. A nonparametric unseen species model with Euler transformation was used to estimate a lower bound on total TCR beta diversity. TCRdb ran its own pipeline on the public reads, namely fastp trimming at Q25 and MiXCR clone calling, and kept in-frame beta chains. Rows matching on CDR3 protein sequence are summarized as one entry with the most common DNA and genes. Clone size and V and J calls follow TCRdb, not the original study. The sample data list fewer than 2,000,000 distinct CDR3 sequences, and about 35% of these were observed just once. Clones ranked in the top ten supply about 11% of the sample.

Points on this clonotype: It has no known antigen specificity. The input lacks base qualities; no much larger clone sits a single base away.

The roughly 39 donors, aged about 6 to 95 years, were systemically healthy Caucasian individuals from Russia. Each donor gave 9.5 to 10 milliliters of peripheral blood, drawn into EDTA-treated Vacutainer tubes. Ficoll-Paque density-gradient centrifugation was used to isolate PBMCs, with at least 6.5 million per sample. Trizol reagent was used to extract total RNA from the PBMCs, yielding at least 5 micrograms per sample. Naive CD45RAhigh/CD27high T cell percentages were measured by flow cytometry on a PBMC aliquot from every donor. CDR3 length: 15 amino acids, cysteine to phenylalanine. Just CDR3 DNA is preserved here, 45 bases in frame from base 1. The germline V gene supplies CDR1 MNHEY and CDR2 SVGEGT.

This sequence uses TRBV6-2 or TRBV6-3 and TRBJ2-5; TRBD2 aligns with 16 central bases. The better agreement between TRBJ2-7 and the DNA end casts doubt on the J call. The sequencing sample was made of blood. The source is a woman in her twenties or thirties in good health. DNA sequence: TGTGCCAGCCTCGGGACTAGCGGGAGGGCCCACGAGCAGTACTTC. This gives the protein CASLGTSGRAHEQYF.